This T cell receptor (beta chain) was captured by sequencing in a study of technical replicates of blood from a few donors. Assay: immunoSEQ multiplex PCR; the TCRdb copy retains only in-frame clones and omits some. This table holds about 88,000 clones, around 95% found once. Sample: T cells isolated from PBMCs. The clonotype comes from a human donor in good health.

The CDR3 nucleotides read TGCAGCGGTAATTCAGCGGGAGGACGGGTTAATACGCAGTATTTT. Its protein product is CSGNSAGGRVNTQYF. The V gene is TRBV29-1, the J gene TRBJ2-3; 9 nucleotides line up with TRBD2. This CDR3 has 15 amino acids. The V gene end was trimmed by 7 bases and the J gene end by 7 bases; junction bases not matched to a gene: 15. CDR1 is SQVTM, CDR2 ANQGSEA, per germline.